The clone carrying this TCR beta chain has only a few counts. What it recognizes is unknown. This specimen comes from a study of T-cell memory formation after mild COVID-19. Study-level information: Clusters were largely donor specific. Study-wide results and limits: Certain responding clones were present in pre-infection memory, suggesting participation of cross-reactive memory. Contracting CD4+ clones lay largely in CM and EM, with CD8+ ones residing in EMRA.

The CDR3 has 13 residues. CDR1 and CDR2 from the germline V gene are SQVTM and ANQGSEA. The V segment lost 6 bases and the J segment 3 bases; nucleotides outside the gene matches: 8. TCRdb itself ran the 5' RACE reads through MiXCR, one entry per CDR3 protein. The table records a few hundred thousand distinct CDR3 sequences, around 15% of them present only once. This sequence joins TRBV29-1 and TRBJ2-7; 7 nucleotides line up with TRBD1. This sequence originates from a man younger than 35 who had mild COVID-19 (a few samples of this study predate the infection). Cell type and time point are not known. The sequenced sample was PBMCs or a T cell subset sorted from them (not recorded which). The CDR3 reads CSVVPTGNYEQYF. In DNA, the CDR3 is TGCAGCGTCGTACCGACAGGGAACTACGAGCAGTACTTC.